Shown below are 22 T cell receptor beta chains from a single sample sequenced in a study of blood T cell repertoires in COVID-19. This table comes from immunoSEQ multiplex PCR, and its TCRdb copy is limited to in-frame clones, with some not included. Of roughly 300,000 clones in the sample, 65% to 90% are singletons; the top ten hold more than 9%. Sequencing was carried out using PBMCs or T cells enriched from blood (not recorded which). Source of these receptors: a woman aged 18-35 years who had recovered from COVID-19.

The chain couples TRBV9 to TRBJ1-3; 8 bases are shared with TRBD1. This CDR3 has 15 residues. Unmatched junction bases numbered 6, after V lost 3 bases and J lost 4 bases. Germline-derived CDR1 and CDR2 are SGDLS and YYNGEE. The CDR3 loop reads CASSAWTGNGNTIYF. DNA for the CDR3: TGTGCCAGCAGCGCCTGGACAGGGAACGGAAACACCATATATTTT.

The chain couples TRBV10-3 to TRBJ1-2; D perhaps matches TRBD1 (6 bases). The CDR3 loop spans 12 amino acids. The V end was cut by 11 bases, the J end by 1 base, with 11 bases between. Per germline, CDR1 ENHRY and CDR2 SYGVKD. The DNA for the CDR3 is TGTGCCGCGGGGGGGCTTAACTATGGCTACACCTTC. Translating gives CAAGGLNYGYTF.

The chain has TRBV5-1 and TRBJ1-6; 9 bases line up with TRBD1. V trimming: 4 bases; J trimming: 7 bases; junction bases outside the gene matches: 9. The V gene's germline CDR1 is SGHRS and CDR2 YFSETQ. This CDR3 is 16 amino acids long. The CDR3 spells CASSLTGGVGNSPLHF. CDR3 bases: TGCGCCAGCAGCCTTACAGGGGGCGTTGGGAATTCACCCCTCCACTTT.

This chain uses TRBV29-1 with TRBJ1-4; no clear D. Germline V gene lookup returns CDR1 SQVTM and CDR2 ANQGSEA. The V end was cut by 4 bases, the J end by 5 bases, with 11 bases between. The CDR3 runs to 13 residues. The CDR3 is CSVGEGLNEKLFF. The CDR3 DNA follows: TGCAGCGTTGGTGAAGGACTCAATGAAAAACTGTTTTTT.

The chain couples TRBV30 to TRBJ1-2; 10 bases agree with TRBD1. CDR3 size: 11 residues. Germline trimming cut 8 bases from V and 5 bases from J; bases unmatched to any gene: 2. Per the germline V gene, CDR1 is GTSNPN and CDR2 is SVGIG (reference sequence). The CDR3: CAGTGVYGYTF. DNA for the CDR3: TGTGCCGGGACAGGGGTGTATGGCTACACCTTC.

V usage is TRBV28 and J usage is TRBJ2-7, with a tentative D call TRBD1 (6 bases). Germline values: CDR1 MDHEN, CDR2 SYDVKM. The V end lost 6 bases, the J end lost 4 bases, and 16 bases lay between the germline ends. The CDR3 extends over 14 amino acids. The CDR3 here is CASRRQVTSYEQYF. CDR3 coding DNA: TGTGCCAGCAGGCGACAGGTGACCTCGTACGAGCAGTACTTC.

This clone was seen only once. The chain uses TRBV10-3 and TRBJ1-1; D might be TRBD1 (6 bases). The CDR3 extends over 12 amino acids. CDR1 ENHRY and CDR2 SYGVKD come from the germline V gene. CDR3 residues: CARRGYDTEAFF. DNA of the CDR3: TGTGCTCGCAGGGGTTATGACACTGAAGCTTTCTTT.

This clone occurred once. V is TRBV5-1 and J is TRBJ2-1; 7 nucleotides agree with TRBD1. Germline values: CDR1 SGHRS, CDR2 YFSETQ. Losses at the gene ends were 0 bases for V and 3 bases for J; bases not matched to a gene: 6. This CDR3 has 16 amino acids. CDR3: CASSLARDSNYNEQFF. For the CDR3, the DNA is TGCGCCAGCAGCTTGGCTAGGGACAGTAACTACAATGAGCAGTTCTTC.

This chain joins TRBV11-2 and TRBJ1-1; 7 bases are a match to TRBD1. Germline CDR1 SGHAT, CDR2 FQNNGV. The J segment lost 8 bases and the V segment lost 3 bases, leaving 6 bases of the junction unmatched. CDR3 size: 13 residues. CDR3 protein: CASSLATGEEAFF. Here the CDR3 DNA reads TGTGCCAGCAGCTTGGCTACAGGGGAAGAAGCTTTCTTT.

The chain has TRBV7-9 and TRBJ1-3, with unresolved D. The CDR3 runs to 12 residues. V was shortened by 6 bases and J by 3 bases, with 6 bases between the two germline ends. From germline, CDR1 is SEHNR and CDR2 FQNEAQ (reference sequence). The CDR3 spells CASSPHGNTIYF. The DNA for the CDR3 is TGTGCCAGCAGTCCACATGGAAACACCATATATTTT.

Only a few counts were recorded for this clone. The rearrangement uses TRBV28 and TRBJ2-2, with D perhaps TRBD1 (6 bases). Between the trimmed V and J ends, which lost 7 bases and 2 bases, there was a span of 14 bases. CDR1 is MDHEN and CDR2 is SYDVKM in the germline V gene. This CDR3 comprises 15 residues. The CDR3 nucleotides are TGTGCCAGCAAATCGGACAGCGGAAACACCGGGGAGCTGTTTTTT. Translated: CASKSDSGNTGELFF.

CDR3 in amino acids: CATASGSSYEQYF. In nucleotides, the CDR3 is TGTGCCACTGCTAGCGGGAGCTCCTACGAGCAGTACTTC. The V and J genes are TRBV19 and TRBJ2-7; 10 nucleotides match TRBD2. Germline CDR1 LNHDA, CDR2 SQIVND (reference sequence). The CDR3 totals 13 residues. The V gene end was trimmed by 10 bases and the J gene end by 0 bases; junction bases not matched to a gene: 3.

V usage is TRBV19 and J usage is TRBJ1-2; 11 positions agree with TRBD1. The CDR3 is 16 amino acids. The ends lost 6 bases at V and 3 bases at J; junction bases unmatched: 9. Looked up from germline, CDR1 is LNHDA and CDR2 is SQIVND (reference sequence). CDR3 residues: CASRRTGGDYDYGYTF. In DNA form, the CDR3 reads TGTGCCAGTAGAAGGACAGGGGGCGATTATGACTATGGCTACACCTTC.

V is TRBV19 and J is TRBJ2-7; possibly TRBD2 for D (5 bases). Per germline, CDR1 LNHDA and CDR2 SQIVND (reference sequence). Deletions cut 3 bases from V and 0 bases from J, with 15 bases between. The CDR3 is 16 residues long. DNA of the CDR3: TGTGCCAGTAGTATCGGGTTAGCGAAAATCTCCTACGAGCAGTACTTC. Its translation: CASSIGLAKISYEQYF.

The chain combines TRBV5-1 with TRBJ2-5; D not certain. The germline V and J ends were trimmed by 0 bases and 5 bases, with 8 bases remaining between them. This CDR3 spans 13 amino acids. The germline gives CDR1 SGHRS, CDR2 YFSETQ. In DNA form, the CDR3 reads TGCGCCAGCAGCTTGGTCGTTTCGGAGACCCAGTACTTC. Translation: CASSLVVSETQYF.

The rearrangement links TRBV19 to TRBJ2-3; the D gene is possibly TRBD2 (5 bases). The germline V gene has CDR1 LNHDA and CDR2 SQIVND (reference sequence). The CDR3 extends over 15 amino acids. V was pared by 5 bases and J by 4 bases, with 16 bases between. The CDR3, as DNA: TGTGCCAGTAGTGCGCCCGGTATTAGCGCAGATACGCAGTATTTT. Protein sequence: CASSAPGISADTQYF.

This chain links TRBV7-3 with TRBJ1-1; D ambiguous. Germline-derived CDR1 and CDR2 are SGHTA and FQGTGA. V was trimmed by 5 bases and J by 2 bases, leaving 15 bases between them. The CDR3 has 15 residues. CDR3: CASSPDRDTNTEAFF. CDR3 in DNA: TGTGCCAGCAGCCCCGACCGGGATACCAACACTGAAGCTTTCTTT.

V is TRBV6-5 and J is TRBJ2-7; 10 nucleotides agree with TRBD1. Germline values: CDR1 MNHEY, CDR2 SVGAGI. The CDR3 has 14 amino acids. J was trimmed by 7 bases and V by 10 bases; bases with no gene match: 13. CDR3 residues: CATSGTGVQIEQYF. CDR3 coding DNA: TGTGCCACCTCTGGGACAGGGGTTCAAATTGAGCAGTACTTC.

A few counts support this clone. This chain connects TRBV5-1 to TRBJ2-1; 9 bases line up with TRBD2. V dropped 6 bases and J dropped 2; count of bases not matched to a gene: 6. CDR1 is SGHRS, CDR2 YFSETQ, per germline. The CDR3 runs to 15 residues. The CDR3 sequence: CASMGLAGAYNEQFF. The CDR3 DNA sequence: TGCGCCAGCATGGGGTTAGCGGGAGCCTACAATGAGCAGTTCTTC.

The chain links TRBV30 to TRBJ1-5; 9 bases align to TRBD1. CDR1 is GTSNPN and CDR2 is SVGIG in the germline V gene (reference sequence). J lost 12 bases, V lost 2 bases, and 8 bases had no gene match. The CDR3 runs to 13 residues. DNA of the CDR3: TGTGCCTGGAGTTCCGGGACAGGGAATCTCCAGCATTTT. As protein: CAWSSGTGNLQHF.

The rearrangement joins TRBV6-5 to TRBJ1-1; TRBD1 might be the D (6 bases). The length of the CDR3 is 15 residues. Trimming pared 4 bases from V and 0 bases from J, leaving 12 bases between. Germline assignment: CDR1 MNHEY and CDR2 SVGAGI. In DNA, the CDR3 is TGTGCCAGCAGTTTGTCAGGGGCCATGAACACTGAAGCTTTCTTT. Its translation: CASSLSGAMNTEAFF.

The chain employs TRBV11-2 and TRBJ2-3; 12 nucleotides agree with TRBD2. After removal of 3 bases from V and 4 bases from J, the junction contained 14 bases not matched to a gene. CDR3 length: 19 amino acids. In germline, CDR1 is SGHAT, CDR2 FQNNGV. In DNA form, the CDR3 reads TGTGCCAGCAGCTTTTCCGGCTCTAGCGGGGGGGGTCGCGCAGATACGCAGTATTTT. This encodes CASSFSGSSGGGRADTQYF.